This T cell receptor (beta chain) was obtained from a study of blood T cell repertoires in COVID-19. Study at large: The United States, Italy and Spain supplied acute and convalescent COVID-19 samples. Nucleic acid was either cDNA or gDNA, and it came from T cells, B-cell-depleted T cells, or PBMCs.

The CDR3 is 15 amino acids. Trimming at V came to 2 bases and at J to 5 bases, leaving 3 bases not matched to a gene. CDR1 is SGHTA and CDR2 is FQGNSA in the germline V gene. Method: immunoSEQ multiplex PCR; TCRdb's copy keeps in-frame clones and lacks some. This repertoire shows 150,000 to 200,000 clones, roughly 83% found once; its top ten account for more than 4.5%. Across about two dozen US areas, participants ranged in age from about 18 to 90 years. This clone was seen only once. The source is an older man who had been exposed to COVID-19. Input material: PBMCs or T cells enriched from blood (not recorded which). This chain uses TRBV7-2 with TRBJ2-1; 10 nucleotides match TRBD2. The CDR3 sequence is CASSLSGRANNEQFF. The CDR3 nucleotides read TGTGCCAGCAGCTTAAGCGGGAGGGCCAACAATGAGCAGTTCTTC.